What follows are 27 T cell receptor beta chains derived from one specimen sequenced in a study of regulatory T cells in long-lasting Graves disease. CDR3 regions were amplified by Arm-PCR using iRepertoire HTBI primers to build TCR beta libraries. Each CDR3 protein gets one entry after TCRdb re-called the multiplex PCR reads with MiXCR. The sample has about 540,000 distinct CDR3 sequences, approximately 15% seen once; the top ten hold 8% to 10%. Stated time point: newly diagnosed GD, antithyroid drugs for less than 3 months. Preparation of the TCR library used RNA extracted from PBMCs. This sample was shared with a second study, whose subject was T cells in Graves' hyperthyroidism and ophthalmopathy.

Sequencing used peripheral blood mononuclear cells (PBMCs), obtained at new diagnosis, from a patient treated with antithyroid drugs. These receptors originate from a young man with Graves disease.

The CDR3 nucleotides are TGTGCCAGCAGCGTAGAGGGGGGTAACTATGAGCAGTTCTTC. This translates into CASSVEGGNYEQFF. V gene TRBV9 combines with J gene TRBJ2-1; D possibly uses TRBD1 or TRBD2 (6 bases each). The germline gives CDR1 SGDLS, CDR2 YYNGEE. Trimming removed 0 bases from V and 8 bases from J, with 12 bases in between. The CDR3 consists of 14 residues.

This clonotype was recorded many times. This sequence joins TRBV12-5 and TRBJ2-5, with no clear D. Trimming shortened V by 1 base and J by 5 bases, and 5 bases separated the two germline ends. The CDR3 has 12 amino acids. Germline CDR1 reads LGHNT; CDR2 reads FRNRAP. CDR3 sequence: CASGLDEETQYF. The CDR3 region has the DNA TGTGCTAGTGGTTTGGATGAGGAGACCCAGTACTTC.

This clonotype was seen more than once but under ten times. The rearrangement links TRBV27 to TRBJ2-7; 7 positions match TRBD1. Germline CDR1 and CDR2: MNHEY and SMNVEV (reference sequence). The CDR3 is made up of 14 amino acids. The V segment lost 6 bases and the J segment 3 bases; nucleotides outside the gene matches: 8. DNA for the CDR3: TGTGCCAGCAGGGACCCGGGACAGAGCTACGAGCAGTACTTC. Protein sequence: CASRDPGQSYEQYF.

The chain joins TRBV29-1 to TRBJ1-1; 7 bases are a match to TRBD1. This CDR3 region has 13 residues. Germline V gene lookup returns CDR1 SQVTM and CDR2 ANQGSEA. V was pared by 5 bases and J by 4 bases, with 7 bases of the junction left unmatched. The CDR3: CSVRVGGGTEAFF. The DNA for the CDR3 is TGCAGCGTTAGGGTAGGGGGCGGCACTGAAGCTTTCTTT.

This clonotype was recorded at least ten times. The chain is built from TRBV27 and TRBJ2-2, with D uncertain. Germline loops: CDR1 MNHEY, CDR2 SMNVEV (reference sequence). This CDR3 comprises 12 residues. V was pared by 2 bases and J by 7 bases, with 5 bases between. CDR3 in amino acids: CASSLNHGELFF. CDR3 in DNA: TGTGCCAGCAGTTTAAACCACGGGGAGCTGTTTTTT.

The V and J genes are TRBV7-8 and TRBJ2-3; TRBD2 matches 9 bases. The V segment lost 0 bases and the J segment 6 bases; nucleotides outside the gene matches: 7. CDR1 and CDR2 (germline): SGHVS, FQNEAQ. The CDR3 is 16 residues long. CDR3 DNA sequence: TGTGCCAGCAGCTTAGCGCTCACTAGCGGGCCCGATACGCAGTATTTT. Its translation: CASSLALTSGPDTQYF.

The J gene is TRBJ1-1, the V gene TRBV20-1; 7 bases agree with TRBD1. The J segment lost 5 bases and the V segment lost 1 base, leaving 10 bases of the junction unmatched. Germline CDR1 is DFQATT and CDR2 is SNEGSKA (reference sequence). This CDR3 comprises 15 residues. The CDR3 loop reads CSARGIEGGETEAFF. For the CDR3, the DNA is TGCAGTGCTAGAGGAATTGAAGGGGGCGAGACTGAAGCTTTCTTT.

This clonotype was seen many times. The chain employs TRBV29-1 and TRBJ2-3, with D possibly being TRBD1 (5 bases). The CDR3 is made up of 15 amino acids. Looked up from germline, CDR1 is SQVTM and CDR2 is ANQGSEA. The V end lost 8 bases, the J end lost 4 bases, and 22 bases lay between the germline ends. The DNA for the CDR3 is TGCAGCTCCAGGGTACCAGGTGTCGTCCCAGATACGCAGTATTTT. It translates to CSSRVPGVVPDTQYF.

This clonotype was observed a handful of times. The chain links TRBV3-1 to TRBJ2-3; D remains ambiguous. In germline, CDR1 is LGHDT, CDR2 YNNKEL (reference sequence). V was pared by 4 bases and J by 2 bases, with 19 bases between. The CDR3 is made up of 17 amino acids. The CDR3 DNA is TGTGCCAGCAGCCTAGTCGCCGTGACGGTAGACACAGATACGCAGTATTTT. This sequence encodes CASSLVAVTVDTDTQYF.

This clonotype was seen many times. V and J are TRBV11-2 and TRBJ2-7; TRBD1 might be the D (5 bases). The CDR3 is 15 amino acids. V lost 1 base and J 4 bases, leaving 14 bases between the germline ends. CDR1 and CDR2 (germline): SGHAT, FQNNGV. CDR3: CASSLAWGLTYEQYF. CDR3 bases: TGTGCCAGCAGCTTAGCCTGGGGCCTGACATACGAGCAGTACTTC.

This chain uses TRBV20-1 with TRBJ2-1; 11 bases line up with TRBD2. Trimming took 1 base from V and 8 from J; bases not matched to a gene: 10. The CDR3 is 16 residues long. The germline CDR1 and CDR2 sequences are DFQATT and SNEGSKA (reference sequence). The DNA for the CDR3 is TGCAGTGCTAGAGTACTAGCGGGAGTGGGGGGGGATGAGCAGTTCTTC. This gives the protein CSARVLAGVGGDEQFF.

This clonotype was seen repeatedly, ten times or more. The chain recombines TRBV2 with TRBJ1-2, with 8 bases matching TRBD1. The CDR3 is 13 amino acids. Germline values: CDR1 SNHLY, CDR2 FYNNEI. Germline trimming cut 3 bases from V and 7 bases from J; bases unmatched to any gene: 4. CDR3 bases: TGTGCCAGCAGTGAGGACAGGGAAGTTGGCTACACCTTC. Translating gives CASSEDREVGYTF.

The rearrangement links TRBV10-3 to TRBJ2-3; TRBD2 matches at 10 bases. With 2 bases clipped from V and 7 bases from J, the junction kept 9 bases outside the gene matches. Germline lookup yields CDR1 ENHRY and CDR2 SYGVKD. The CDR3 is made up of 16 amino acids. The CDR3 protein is CAISEMASGSLNTQYF. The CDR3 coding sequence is TGTGCCATCAGTGAGATGGCTAGCGGGAGCCTCAATACGCAGTATTTT.

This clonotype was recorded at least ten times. CDR3 loop: CASSLDGGDETQYF. CDR3 nucleotide sequence: TGTGCCAGCAGCTTGGACGGAGGGGACGAGACCCAGTACTTC. This chain joins TRBV7-3 and TRBJ2-5, with a possible D match to TRBD2 (6 bases). Per germline, CDR1 SGHTA and CDR2 FQGTGA. The length of the CDR3 is 14 residues. V lost 3 bases and J lost 5, with 13 bases in between.

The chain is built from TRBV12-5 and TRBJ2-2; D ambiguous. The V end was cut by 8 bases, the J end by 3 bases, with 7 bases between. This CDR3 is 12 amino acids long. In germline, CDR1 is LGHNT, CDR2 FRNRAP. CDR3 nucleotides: TGTGCTAGTAGGCTAGACACCGGGGAGCTGTTTTTT. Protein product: CASRLDTGELFF.

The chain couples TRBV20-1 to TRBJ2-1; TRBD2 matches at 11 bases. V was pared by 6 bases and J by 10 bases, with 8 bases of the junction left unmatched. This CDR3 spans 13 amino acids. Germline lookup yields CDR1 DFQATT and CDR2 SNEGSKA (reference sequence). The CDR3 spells CSAPGTSGYEQFF. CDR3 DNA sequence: TGCAGTGCCCCCGGGACTAGCGGCTACGAGCAGTTCTTC.

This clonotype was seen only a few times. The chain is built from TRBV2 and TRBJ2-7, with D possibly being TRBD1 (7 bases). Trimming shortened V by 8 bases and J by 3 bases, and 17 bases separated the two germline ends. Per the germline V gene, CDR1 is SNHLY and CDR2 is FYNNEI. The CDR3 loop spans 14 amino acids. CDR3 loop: CASLGGREYYEQYF. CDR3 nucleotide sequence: TGTGCCAGCTTAGGGGGCCGGGAGTACTACGAGCAGTACTTC.

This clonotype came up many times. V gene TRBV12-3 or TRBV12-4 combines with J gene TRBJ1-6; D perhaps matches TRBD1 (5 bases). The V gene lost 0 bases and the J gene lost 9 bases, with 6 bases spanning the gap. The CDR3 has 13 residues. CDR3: CASSLARGSPLHF. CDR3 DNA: TGTGCCAGCAGTTTAGCGAGGGGTTCACCCCTCCACTTT.

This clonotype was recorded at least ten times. The CDR3 nucleotides read TGTGCCAGCAGCTTAGTGGGCATCCTGGAGCAGTACTTC. It codes for CASSLVGILEQYF. The chain recombines TRBV7-2 with TRBJ2-7; D call uncertain. The V gene lost 1 base and the J gene lost 7 bases, with 11 bases spanning the gap. Looked up from germline, CDR1 is SGHTA and CDR2 is FQGNSA. The CDR3 is made up of 13 amino acids.

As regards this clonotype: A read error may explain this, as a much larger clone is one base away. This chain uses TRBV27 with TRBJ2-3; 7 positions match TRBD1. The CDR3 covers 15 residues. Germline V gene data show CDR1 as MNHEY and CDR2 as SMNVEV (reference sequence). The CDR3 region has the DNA TGTGCCAGCAGCCCTGGTGGGACAGACACAGATACGCGGTATTTT. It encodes CASSPGGTDTDTRYF.

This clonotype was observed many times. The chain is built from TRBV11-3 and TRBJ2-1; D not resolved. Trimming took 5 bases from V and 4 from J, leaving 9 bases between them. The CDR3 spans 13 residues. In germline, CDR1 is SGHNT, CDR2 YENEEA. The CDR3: CASSGSPYNEQFF. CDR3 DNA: TGTGCCAGCAGCGGATCGCCTTACAATGAGCAGTTCTTC.

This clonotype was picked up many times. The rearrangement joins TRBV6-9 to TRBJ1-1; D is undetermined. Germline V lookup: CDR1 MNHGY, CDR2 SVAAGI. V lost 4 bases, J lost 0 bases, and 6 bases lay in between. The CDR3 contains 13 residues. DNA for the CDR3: TGTGCCAGCAGTTGGGCAGTGAACACTGAAGCTTTCTTT. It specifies CASSWAVNTEAFF.

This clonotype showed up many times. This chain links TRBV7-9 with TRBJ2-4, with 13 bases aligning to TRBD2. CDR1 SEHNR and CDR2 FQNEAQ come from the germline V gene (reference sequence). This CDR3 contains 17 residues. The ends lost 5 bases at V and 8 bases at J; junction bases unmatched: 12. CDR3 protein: CASSPRRLAGGPDIQYF. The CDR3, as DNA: TGTGCCAGCAGCCCCCGCAGACTAGCGGGAGGCCCAGACATTCAGTACTTC.

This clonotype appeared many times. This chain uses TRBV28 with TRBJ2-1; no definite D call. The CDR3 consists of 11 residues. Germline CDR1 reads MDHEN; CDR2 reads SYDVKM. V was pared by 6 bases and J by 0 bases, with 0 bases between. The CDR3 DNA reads TGTGCCAGCAGCTCCTACAATGAGCAGTTCTTC. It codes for CASSSYNEQFF.

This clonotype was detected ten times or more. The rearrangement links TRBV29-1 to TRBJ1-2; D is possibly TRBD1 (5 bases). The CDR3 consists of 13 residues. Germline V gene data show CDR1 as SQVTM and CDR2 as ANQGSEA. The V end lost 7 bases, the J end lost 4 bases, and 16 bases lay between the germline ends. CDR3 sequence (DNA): TGCAGCGCCCGAGATGGGGGGGGCTATGGCTACACCTTC. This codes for CSARDGGGYGYTF.

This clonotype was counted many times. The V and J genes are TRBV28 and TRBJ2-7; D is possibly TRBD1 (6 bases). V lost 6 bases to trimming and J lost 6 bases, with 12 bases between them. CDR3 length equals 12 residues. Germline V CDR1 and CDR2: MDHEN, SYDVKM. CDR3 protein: CASSKTGFEQYF. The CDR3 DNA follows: TGTGCCAGCAGCAAAACAGGGTTCGAGCAGTACTTC.

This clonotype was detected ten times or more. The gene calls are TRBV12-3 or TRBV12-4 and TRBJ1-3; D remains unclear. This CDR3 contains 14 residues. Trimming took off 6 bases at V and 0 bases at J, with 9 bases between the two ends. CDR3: CASRVRFSGNTIYF. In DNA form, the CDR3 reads TGTGCCAGCAGGGTCCGCTTCTCTGGAAACACCATATATTTT.